This T cell receptor beta chain was recorded in a study of response to subunit inactivated influenza vaccine (dated by TCRdb to the late 2010s). For the study in its entirety: Deep quantitative T cell receptor repertoire profiling was used in the study to track responses to a trivalent subunit inactivated influenza vaccine.

V loses 6 bases at its end and J loses 2 bases; junction bases beyond the gene matches: 7. The CDR3, from cysteine to phenylalanine, totals 14 residues. Only the CDR3 portion is preserved as DNA: 42 bases, with reading frame beginning at the first base. As encoded in the germline V gene (reference sequence), CDR1 is DFQATT while CDR2 is SNEGSKA. This clonotype came up a few times. Its antigen remains undetermined. It has no much larger one-base neighbor in the sample; base qualities were not kept. Library preparation was by RT-PCR. The listed sequencing device is Illumina HiSeq 2500. In TCRdb, the public reads were trimmed at Q25 with fastp and aligned with MiXCR, with productive beta chains retained. CDR3 protein duplicates are merged, each entry listing the most common genes and DNA. The sample yields over 750,000 distinct CDR3 sequences; about 20% were counted once. More than 8.5% of the sample comes from the top ten.

Study-wide conclusions, independent of this receptor: The authors proposed that each seasonal influenza vaccination may bring in only a limited number of new T cells.

The specimen was PBMCs from blood, collected around 5 days after vaccination. This clonotype was obtained from a man in his fifties or sixties who received an inactivated influenza vaccine. Donor details come from another sample of the same person, matched by shared clones. This receptor chain uses TRBV20-1 and TRBJ2-1; the junction holds 7 bases that match TRBD2. The DNA reads TGCAGTGCCGGGGTGGGGAGGGCCTACAATGAGCAGTTCTTC. It codes for CSAGVGRAYNEQFF.